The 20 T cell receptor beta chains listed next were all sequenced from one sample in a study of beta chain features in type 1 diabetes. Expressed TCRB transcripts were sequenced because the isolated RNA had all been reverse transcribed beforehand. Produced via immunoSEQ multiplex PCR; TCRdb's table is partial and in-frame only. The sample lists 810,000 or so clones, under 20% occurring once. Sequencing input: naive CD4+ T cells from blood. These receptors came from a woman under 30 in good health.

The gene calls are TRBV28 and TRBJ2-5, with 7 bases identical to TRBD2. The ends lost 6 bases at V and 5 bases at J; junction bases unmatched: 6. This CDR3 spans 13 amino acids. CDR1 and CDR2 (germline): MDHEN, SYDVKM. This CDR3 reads CASSFGGWETQYF. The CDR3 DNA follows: TGTGCCAGCAGCTTCGGGGGGTGGGAGACCCAGTACTTC.

The CDR3 bases are TGTGCCAGCAGTTACTCGGGGGCGAGCTCCTACAATGAGCAGTTCTTC. Residues: CASSYSGASSYNEQFF. This chain links TRBV6-5 with TRBJ2-1, with a possible D match to TRBD1 (6 bases). CDR1 and CDR2 from the germline V gene are MNHEY and SVGAGI. The CDR3 spans 16 residues. V lost 0 bases and J lost 0, with 9 bases in between.

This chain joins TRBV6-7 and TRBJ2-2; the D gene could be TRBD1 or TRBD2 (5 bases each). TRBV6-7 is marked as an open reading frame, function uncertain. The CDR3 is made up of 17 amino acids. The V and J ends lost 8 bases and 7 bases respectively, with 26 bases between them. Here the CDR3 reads CASPGRVVSGLGGELFF. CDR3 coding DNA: TGTGCCAGCCCGGGACGAGTTGTGTCGGGGCTGGGCGGGGAGCTGTTTTTT.

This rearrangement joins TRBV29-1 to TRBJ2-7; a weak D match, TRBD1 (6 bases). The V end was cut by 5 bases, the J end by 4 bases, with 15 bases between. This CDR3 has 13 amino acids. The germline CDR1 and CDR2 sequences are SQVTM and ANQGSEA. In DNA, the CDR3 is TGCAGCGTTTCTCCGGGACATATATACGAGCAGTACTTC. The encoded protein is CSVSPGHIYEQYF.

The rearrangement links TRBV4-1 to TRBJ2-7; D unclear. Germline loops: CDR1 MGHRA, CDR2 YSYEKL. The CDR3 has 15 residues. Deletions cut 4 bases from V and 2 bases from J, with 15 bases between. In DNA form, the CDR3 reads TGCGCCAGCAGCCGAGAGCTTGGTAGTCCCTACGAGCAGTACTTC. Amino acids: CASSRELGSPYEQYF.

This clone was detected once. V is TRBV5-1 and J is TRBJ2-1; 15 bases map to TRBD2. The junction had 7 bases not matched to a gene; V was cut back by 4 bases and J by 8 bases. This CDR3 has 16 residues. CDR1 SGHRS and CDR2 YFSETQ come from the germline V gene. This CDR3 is CASSPGTSGRSHEQFF. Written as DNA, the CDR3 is TGCGCCAGCAGCCCCGGGACTAGCGGGAGGTCCCATGAGCAGTTCTTC.

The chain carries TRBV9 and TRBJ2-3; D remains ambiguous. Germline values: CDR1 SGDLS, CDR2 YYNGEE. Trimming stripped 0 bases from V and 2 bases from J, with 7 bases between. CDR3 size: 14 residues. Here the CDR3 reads CASSVEGNTDTQYF. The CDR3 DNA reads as TGTGCCAGCAGCGTAGAGGGCAACACAGATACGCAGTATTTT.

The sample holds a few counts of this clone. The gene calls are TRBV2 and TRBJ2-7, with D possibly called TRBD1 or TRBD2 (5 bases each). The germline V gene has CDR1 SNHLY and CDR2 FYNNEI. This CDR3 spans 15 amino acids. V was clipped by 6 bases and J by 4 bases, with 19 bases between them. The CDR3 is CASSDGHLGTYEQYF. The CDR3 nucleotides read TGTGCCAGCAGCGACGGACATCTCGGGACGTACGAGCAGTACTTC.

The CDR3 reads CASSTPVTKSSYNEQFF. CDR3 coding DNA: TGTGCCAGCAGTACCCCCGTGACCAAGAGCTCCTACAATGAGCAGTTCTTC. V usage is TRBV27 and J usage is TRBJ2-1, with no clear D. The CDR3 totals 17 residues. The V end lost 5 bases, the J end lost 0 bases, and 17 bases lay between the germline ends. Germline CDR1 and CDR2: MNHEY and SMNVEV (reference sequence).

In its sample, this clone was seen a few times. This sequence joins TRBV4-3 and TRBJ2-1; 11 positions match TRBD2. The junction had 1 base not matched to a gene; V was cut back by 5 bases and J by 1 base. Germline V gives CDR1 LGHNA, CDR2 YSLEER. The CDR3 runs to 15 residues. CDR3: CASSWTSGSYNEQFF. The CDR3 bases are TGCGCCAGCAGCTGGACTAGCGGGTCCTACAATGAGCAGTTCTTC.

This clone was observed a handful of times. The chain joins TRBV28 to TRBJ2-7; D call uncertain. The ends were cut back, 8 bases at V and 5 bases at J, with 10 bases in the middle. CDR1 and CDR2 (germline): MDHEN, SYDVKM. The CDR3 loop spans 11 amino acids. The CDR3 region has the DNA TGTGCCAGCTCCGGGCTTAACGAGCAGTACTTC. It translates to CASSGLNEQYF. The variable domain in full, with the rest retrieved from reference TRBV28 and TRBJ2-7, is DVKVTQSSRYLVKRTGEKVFLECVQDMDHENMFWYRQDPGLGLRLIYFSYDVKMKEKGDIPEGYSVSREKKERFSLILESASTNQTSMYLCASSGLNEQYFGPGTRLTVT.

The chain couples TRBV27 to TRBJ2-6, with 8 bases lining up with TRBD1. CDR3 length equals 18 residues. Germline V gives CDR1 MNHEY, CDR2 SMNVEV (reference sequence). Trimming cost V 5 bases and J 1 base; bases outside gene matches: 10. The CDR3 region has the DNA TGTGCCAGCAGTAGCCGTGCAGGGGGCGATTCTGGGGCCAACGTCCTGACTTTC. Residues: CASSSRAGGDSGANVLTF.

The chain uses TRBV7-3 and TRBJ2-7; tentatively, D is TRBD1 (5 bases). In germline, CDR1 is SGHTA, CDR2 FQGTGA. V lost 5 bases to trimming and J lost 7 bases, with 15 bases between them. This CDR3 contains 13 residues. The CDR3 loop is CASSRQGGAEQYF. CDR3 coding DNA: TGTGCCAGCAGCCGCCAGGGTGGGGCGGAGCAGTACTTC.

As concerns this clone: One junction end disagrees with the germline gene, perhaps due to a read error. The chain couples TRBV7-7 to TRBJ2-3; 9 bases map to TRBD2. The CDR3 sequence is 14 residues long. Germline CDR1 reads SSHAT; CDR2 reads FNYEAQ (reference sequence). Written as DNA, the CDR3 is TGTGCTAGCAGCCCATCTAGCGGGGCAGATACGCAGTATTTT. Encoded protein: CASSPSSGADTQYF. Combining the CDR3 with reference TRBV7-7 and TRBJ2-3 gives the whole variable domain GAGVSQSPRYKVTKRGQDVTLRCDPISSHATLYWYQQALGQGPEFLTYFNYEAQPDKSGLPSDRFSAERPEGSISTLTIQRTEQRDSAMYRCASSPSSGADTQYFGPGTRLTVL.

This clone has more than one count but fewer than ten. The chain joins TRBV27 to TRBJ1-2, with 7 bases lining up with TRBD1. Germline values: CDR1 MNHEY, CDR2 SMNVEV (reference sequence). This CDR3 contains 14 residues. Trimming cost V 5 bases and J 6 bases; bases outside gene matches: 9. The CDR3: CASSTRTGPHGYTF. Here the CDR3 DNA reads TGTGCCAGCAGTACCCGGACAGGACCGCATGGCTACACCTTC.

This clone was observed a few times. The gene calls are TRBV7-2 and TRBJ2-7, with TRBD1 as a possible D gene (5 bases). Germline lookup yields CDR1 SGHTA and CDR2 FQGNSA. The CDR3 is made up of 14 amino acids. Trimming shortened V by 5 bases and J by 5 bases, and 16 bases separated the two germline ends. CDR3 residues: CASSVGQGSNEQYF. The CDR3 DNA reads TGTGCCAGCAGCGTGGGGCAAGGGTCCAACGAGCAGTACTTC.

CDR3 sequence (DNA): TGTGCCAGCAGCTTAAGGCGGGTAGGACTGCAGAACACCGGGGAGCTGTTTTTT. The encoded protein is CASSLRRVGLQNTGELFF. This sequence joins TRBV7-3 and TRBJ2-2, with a weak D call TRBD2 (5 bases). The CDR3 totals 18 residues. V gave up 1 base and J gave up 1 base, with 16 bases separating them. Germline values: CDR1 SGHTA, CDR2 FQGTGA.

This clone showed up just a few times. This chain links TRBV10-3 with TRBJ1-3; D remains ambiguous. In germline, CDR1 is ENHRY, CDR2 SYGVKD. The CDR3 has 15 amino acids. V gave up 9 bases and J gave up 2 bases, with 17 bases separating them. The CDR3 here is CAIAGPTPTGNTIYF. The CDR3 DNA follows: TGTGCCATAGCCGGCCCGACCCCCACTGGAAACACCATATATTTT.

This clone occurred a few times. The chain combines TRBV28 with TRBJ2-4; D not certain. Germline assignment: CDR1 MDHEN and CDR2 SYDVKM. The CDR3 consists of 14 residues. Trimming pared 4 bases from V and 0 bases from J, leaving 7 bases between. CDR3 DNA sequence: TGTGCCAGCAGTTCAGCAATAGCCAAAAACATTCAGTACTTC. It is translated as CASSSAIAKNIQYF. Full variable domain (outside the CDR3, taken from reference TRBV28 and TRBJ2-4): DVKVTQSSRYLVKRTGEKVFLECVQDMDHENMFWYRQDPGLGLRLIYFSYDVKMKEKGDIPEGYSVSREKKERFSLILESASTNQTSMYLCASSSAIAKNIQYFGAGTRLSVL.

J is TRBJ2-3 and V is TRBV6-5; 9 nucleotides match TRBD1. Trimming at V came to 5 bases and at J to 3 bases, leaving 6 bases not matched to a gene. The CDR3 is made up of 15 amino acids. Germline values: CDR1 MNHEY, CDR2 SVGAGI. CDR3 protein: CASSRRDRVTDTQYF. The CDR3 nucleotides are TGTGCCAGCAGTCGGAGGGACAGGGTTACAGATACGCAGTATTTT.